This record concerns one T cell receptor (beta chain) sequence. The data were obtained in a study of blood T cell repertoires in COVID-19. Looking at the study overall: The United States, Italy and Spain provided the acute and convalescent COVID-19 samples. PBMCs, B-cell-depleted T cells, or T cells were the source of the cDNA or gDNA that made up the material.

As originally analysed: From reference gene primer amplification, estimates of nucleated cell counts were derived. Clones were read by immunoSEQ multiplex PCR, and TCRdb kept only the in-frame ones, dropping some. V, J and clone size reflect that table, while D and trimming were determined from the DNA. The sample holds about 130,000 clones, 85% to 90% seen once. The Seattle patients joined while their infection was active and were tracked longitudinally afterward. Germline V lookup: CDR1 LNHDA, CDR2 SQIVND (reference sequence). The CDR3 totals 12 residues. Trimming pared 6 bases from V and 1 base from J, leaving 6 bases between.

The receptor's source is a man in his sixties with COVID-19, enrolled during active disease. Sequencing was done on a sample of peripheral blood. The rearrangement joins TRBV19 to TRBJ1-1; D remains unclear. CDR3 loop: CASRHKNTEAFF. In DNA, the CDR3 is TGTGCCAGTAGACACAAGAACACTGAAGCTTTCTTT.